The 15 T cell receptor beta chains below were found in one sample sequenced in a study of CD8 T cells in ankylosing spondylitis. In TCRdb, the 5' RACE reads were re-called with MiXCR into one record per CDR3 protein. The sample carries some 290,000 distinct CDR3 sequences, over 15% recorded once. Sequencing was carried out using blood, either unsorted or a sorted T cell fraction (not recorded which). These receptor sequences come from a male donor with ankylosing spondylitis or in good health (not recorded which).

The CDR3 here is CASSMGPYGYTF. CDR3 nucleotide sequence: TGTGCCAGCAGTATGGGACCTTATGGCTACACCTTC. The chain recombines TRBV7-9 with TRBJ1-2; tentative D call: TRBD1 (5 bases). Per the germline V gene, CDR1 is SEHNR and CDR2 is FQNEAQ (reference sequence). The CDR3 is 12 residues long. Trimming took off 6 bases at V and 5 bases at J, with 10 bases between the two ends.

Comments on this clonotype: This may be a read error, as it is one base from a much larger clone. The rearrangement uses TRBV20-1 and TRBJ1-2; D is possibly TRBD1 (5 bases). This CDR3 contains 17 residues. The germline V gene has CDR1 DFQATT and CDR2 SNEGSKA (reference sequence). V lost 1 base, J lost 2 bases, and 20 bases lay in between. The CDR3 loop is CSARATYDSVMNYGYTF. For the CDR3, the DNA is TGCAGTGCTAGAGCAACGTACGACAGCGTCATGAACTATGGCTACACCTTC.

DNA for the CDR3: TGTGCCAGCAAGCGACAGGCCCTGAACACCGGGGAGCTGTTTTTT. Its protein is CASKRQALNTGELFF. V usage is TRBV12-3 or TRBV12-4 and J usage is TRBJ2-2, with D possibly TRBD1 on 6 matching bases. The ends were cut back, 7 bases at V and 1 base at J, with 13 bases in the middle. The CDR3 spans 15 residues.

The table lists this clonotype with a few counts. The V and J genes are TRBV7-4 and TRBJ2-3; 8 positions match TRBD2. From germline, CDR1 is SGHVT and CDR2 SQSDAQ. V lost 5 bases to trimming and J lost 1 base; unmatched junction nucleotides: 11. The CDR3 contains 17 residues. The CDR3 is CASSPDGRAVGTDTQYF. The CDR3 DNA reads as TGTGCCAGCAGCCCAGACGGGAGGGCCGTTGGCACAGATACGCAGTATTTT.

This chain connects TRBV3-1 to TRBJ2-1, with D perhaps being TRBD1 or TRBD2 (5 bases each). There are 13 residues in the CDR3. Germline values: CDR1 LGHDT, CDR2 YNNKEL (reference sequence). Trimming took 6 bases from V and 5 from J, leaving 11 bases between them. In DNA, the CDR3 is TGTGCCAGCAGGCCCGGGACGGACAATGAGCAGTTCTTC. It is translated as CASRPGTDNEQFF.

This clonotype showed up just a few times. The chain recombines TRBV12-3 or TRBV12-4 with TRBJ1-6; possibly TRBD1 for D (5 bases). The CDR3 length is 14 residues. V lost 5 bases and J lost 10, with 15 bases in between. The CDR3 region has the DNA TGTGCCAGCAGTCCCGGAGGGGCGGCCTCACCCCTCCACTTT. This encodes CASSPGGAASPLHF.

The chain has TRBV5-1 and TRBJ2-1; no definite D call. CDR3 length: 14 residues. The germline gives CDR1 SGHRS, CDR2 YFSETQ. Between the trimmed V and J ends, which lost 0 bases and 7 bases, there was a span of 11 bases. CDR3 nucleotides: TGCGCCAGCAGCTTGGAGTACCGTCGGAATGAGCAGTTCTTC. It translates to CASSLEYRRNEQFF.

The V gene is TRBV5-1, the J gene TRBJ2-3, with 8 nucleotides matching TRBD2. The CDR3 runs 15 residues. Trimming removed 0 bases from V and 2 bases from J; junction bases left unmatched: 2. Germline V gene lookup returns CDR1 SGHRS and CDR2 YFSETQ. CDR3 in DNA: TGCGCCAGCAGCTTGGGAGCGGGAGTCACAGATACGCAGTATTTT. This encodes CASSLGAGVTDTQYF.

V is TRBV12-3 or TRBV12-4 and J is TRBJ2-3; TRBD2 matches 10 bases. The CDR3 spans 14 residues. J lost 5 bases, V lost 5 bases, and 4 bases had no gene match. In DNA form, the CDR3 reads TGTGCCAGCAGTAGCGGGGGGGCCGGAGATACGCAGTATTTT. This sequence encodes CASSSGGAGDTQYF.

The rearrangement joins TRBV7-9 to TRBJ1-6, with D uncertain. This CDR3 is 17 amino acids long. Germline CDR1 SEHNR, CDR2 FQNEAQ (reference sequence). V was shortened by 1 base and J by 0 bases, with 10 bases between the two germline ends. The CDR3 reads CASSLGPVSSYNSPLHF. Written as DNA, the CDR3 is TGTGCCAGCAGCTTAGGTCCCGTGAGCTCCTATAATTCACCCCTCCACTTT.

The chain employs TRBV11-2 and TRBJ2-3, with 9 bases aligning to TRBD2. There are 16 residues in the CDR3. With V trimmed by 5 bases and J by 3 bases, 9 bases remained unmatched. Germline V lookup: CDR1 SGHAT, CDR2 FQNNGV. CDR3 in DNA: TGTGCCAGCAGCCCTCTTTTAGCGGGAGTAACAGATACGCAGTATTTT. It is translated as CASSPLLAGVTDTQYF.

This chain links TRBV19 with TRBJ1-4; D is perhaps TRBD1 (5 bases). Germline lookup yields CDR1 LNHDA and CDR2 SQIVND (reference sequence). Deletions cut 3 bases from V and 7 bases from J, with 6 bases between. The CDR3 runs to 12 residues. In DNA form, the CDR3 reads TGTGCCAGTAGTATTGGGGGTGAAAAACTGTTTTTT. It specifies CASSIGGEKLFF.

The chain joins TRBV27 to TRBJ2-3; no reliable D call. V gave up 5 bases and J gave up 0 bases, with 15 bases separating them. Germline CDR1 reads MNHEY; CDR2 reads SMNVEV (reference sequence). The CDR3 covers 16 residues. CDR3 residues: CASSPTTRKSTDTQYF. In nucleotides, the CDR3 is TGTGCCAGCAGTCCCACTACACGTAAGAGCACAGATACGCAGTATTTT.

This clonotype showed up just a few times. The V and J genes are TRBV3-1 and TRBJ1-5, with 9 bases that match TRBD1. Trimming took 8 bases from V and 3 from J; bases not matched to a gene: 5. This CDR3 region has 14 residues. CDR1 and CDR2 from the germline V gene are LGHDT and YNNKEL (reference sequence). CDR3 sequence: CASGWDRDNQPQHF. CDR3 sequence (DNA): TGTGCCAGCGGGTGGGACAGGGACAATCAGCCCCAGCATTTT.

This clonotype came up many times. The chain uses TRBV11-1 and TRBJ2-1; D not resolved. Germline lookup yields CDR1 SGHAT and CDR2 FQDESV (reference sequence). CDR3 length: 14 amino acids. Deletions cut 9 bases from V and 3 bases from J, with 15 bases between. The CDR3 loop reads CASQLLGNYNEQFF. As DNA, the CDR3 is TGTGCCAGTCAGCTTTTGGGAAACTACAATGAGCAGTTCTTC.